This TCR beta chain came from a study of blood T cell repertoires in COVID-19. Trimming stripped 6 bases from V and 7 bases from J, with 15 bases between. The CDR3 totals 13 residues. The germline CDR1 and CDR2 sequences are SNHLY and FYNNEI. The protocol was immunoSEQ multiplex PCR, while the TCRdb copy is restricted to in-frame clones and leaves out a portion. In the table there are about 200,000 clones, approximately 82% of which are singletons. Sequencing input: PBMCs or T cells enriched from blood (not recorded which). The clonotype was recovered from a woman in her sixties with acute COVID-19. The rearrangement links TRBV2 to TRBJ1-2; D not resolved. The CDR3 sequence: CASRETGKGGYTF. CDR3 nucleotide sequence: TGTGCCAGCAGGGAGACGGGAAAGGGTGGCTACACCTTC.